This is a list of T cell receptor beta chains from one sample in a study of cytotoxic CD8 clonotypes in ibrutinib-treated CLL. Sequencing was performed with immunoSEQ multiplex PCR; in TCRdb, only in-frame clones are kept and a portion is missing. The sample consists of about 21,000 clones, under 80% of them appearing once. The starting material was PBMCs, obtained before ibrutinib treatment. Receptors originate from a human donor with chronic lymphocytic leukemia. The CDR3 runs from the conserved cysteine through the conserved F or W. A D gene is named only where the DNA matches it firmly. For some rows the clone size is stated as once, few or many, or as a class when expanded; others skip it.

>TRBV15|NA|few|TRBJ2-5
CATSRDSPQETQYF
TGTGCCACCAGCAGGGACAGCCCCCAAGAGACCCAGTACTTC
>TRBV29-1|NA|once|TRBJ2-4
CSVDSDGGPRTIQYF
TGCAGCGTTGATAGTGATGGAGGGCCCCGGACCATTCAGTACTTC
>TRBV7-6|NA|NA|TRBJ2-5
CASSLGTEYQETQYF
TGTGCCAGCAGCTTAGGGACAGAGTACCAAGAGACCCAGTACTTC
>TRBV13|TRBD2|NA|TRBJ2-5
CASSFGGRAGETQYF
TGTGCCAGCAGCTTTGGTGGGAGGGCTGGGGAGACCCAGTACTTC
>TRBV28|NA|once|TRBJ2-7
CASSLSFEQYF
TGTGCCAGCAGTTTATCCTTCGAGCAGTACTTC
>TRBV4-3|NA|NA|TRBJ2-1
CASSQDYRGHLRYEQFF
TGCGCCAGCAGCCAAGATTATCGGGGCCACCTAAGATATGAGCAGTTCTTC
>TRBV7-2|TRBD1|NA|TRBJ2-7
CASSPGTGSYEQYF
TGTGCCAGCAGCCCTGGGACAGGGAGCTACGAGCAGTACTTC
>TRBV4-2|NA|NA|TRBJ1-1
CASSQDWGSDTEAFF
TGTGCCAGCAGCCAAGATTGGGGGTCGGACACTGAAGCTTTCTTT
>TRBV4-1|TRBD1|once|TRBJ2-5
CASSQQEQGAQETQYF
TGCGCCAGCAGCCAGCAAGAACAGGGGGCTCAAGAGACCCAGTACTTC
>TRBV11-1|TRBD1|NA|TRBJ1-5
CASSQGQGAGGNQPQHF
TGTGCCAGCAGCCAGGGACAGGGGGCCGGTGGCAATCAGCCCCAGCATTTT
>TRBV9|TRBD2|NA|TRBJ2-7
CASSLGGSGTYEQYF
TGTGCCAGCAGCTTAGGCGGGAGCGGGACCTACGAGCAGTACTTC
>TRBV7-3|NA|once|TRBJ2-3
CASSPRGFTDTQYF
TGTGCCAGCAGCCCCCGGGGTTTCACAGATACGCAGTATTTT
>TRBV7-9|NA|NA|TRBJ2-7
CASSLAGGIIYEQYF
TGTGCCAGCAGCTTAGCTGGCGGAATAATCTACGAGCAGTACTTC
>TRBV7-8|NA|NA|TRBJ1-5
CASSPHLTPRNQPQHF
TGTGCCAGCAGCCCCCACCTGACCCCCCGGAATCAGCCCCAGCATTTT
>TRBV6-5|NA|NA|TRBJ2-5
CASSYWTGRPGETQYF
TGTGCCAGCAGTTACTGGACGGGTCGCCCGGGGGAGACCCAGTACTTC
>TRBV5-4|NA|NA|TRBJ2-1
CASSLARGSYNEQFF
TGTGCCAGCAGCTTGGCAAGGGGCTCCTACAATGAGCAGTTCTTC
>TRBV20-1|NA|few|TRBJ2-1
CSARSPPEQFF
TGCAGTGCTAGATCACCCCCGGAGCAGTTCTTC
>TRBV2|TRBD2|NA|TRBJ2-4
CASSARLAGSNIQYF
TGTGCCAGCAGTGCTCGGCTAGCGGGTAGTAACATTCAGTACTTC
>TRBV2|NA|NA|TRBJ2-2
CAARGSNTGELFF
TGTGCCGCCCGGGGGTCGAACACCGGGGAGCTGTTTTTT
>TRBV6-5|TRBD1|NA|TRBJ2-7
CASRRGQGSYEQYF
TGTGCCAGCAGGAGAGGACAGGGGTCCTACGAGCAGTACTTC
>TRBV18|NA|NA|TRBJ2-1
CASSPTQGPGEQFF
TGTGCCAGCTCACCAACTCAGGGTCCCGGTGAGCAGTTCTTC
>TRBV30|NA|NA|TRBJ1-1
CAWIGVSEAFF
TGTGCCTGGATCGGCGTGTCTGAAGCTTTCTTT
>TRBV5-1|TRBD2|NA|TRBJ2-1
CASSLRTSSEQFF
TGCGCCAGCAGCCTTCGGACTAGCTCTGAGCAGTTCTTC
>TRBV28|TRBD1|medium-sized|TRBJ1-6
CASSLTGGGSPLHF
TGTGCCAGCAGTTTGACAGGGGGCGGGTCACCCCTCCACTTT
>TRBV5-6|NA|NA|TRBJ2-7
CASSLTNSYEQYF
TGTGCCAGCAGCTTAACTAACTCCTACGAGCAGTACTTC
>TRBV19|NA|few|TRBJ1-3
CASSIGVGTGNTIYF
TGTGCCAGTAGTATTGGAGTTGGCACTGGAAACACCATATATTTT
>TRBV6-1|NA|NA|TRBJ2-1
CASRRVGDEQFF
TGTGCCAGCAGAAGGGTGGGTGATGAGCAGTTCTTC
>TRBV7-9|NA|few|TRBJ2-7
CASSITRDEQYF
TGTGCCAGCAGCATAACACGGGACGAGCAGTACTTC
>TRBV7-9|NA|NA|TRBJ1-4
CASSLRTTNEKLFF
TGTGCCAGCAGCTTACGAACAACTAATGAAAAACTGTTTTTT
>TRBV15|NA|NA|TRBJ1-3
CATSRGQGIGNTIYF
TGTGCCACCAGCAGAGGTCAGGGGATAGGAAACACCATATATTTT
>TRBV19|NA|NA|TRBJ2-1
CASSMGSSGNEQFF
TGTGCCAGTAGTATGGGATCCAGCGGGAATGAGCAGTTCTTC
>TRBV7-3|TRBD1|few|TRBJ2-5
CASSSSGGTQETQYF
TGTGCCAGCAGCTCCTCAGGGGGTACCCAAGAGACCCAGTACTTC
>TRBV27|NA|NA|TRBJ2-2
CASSLFGGAAAGELFF
TGTGCCAGCAGTTTATTTGGGGGCGCGGCGGCCGGGGAGCTGTTTTTT
>TRBV30|TRBD2|NA|TRBJ2-1
CACSGGTSSYNEQFF
TGTGCCTGCTCCGGGGGGACGAGCTCCTACAATGAGCAGTTCTTC
>TRBV27|TRBD2|NA|TRBJ2-7
CASSTQTSGSYYEQYF
TGTGCCAGCAGTACCCAGACTAGCGGGAGTTACTACGAGCAGTACTTC
>TRBV7-2|NA|few|TRBJ1-1
CASLWATEAFF
TGTGCCAGCCTCTGGGCCACTGAAGCTTTCTTT
>TRBV5-1|TRBD2|NA|TRBJ2-7
CASSKDYSGRSYEQYF
TGCGCCAGCAGCAAAGACTATAGCGGGAGGTCCTACGAGCAGTACTTC
>TRBV5-1|NA|NA|TRBJ1-1
CASSLDTHLTEAFF
TGCGCCAGCAGCTTGGATACACACCTCACTGAAGCTTTCTTT
>TRBV11-2|TRBD1|few|TRBJ2-7
CASSLAGQGSYEQYF
TGTGCCAGCAGCTTAGCGGGACAGGGTTCCTACGAGCAGTACTTC
>TRBV11-2|TRBD2|NA|TRBJ2-3
CASSFVRLAGGDTQYF
TGTGCCAGCAGCTTCGTCAGGCTAGCGGGAGGAGATACGCAGTATTTT
>TRBV7-9|TRBD1|NA|TRBJ1-1
CASRPRGQGTRNTEAFF
TGTGCCAGCAGGCCCCGAGGACAGGGCACCCGGAACACTGAAGCTTTCTTT